This passage covers 24 T cell receptor beta chains from one sample sequenced in a study of siplizumab effects on memory and regulatory T cells (dated by TCRdb to the late 2010s). Libraries were made using the immunoSEQ multiplex PCR assay. This is the immuneACCESS table as TCRdb keeps it, with only in-frame sequences that have V and J called. A part of the clones is gone; compared with another copy, unresolved V genes explain less than half, and the rest is unexplained. This sample holds about 100,000 clones; about 95% were observed only once. The biggest ten clones account for 1% to 1.5% of the sample. Specimen: non-Treg CD4+ T cells sorted from blood. Reading the label with the study, this specimen's cell subset or site is: FACS-sorted unstimulated CD4+ non-regulatory T cells. These TCRs come from a human donor in good health.

V usage is TRBV30 and J usage is TRBJ2-3; D perhaps matches TRBD1 (6 bases). Trimming took off 3 bases at V and 3 bases at J, with 22 bases between the two ends. Germline V lookup: CDR1 GTSNPN, CDR2 SVGIG (reference sequence). The CDR3 is 17 residues long. Here the CDR3 DNA reads TGTGCCTGGAGAGAGTTGGGGGCCTTACCCAAAACAGATACGCAGTATTTT. Residues: CAWRELGALPKTDTQYF.

As DNA, the CDR3 is TGTGCCAGCAGTGACTACAGGGGGCATGGCTATGGCTACACCTTC. It encodes CASSDYRGHGYGYTF. This chain links TRBV6-1 with TRBJ1-2; 9 bases match TRBD1. Germline CDR1 reads MNHNS; CDR2 reads SASEGT. This CDR3 region has 15 residues. The ends lost 3 bases at V and 4 bases at J; junction bases unmatched: 6.

The CDR3 loop is CASSALGSGNTGELFF. The CDR3 DNA reads as TGTGCCAGCAGTGCACTAGGGTCAGGGAACACCGGGGAGCTGTTTTTT. The chain has TRBV25-1 and TRBJ2-2; D might be TRBD2 (5 bases). The germline V gene has CDR1 MGHDK and CDR2 SYGVNS. The V gene lost 4 bases and the J gene lost 1 base, with 13 bases spanning the gap. This CDR3 is 16 amino acids long.

This sequence joins TRBV7-9 and TRBJ2-5, with 10 bases lining up with TRBD1. V lost 5 bases and J lost 1; bases outside the gene matches: 4. The germline gives CDR1 SEHNR, CDR2 FQNEAQ (reference sequence). This CDR3 is built from 15 residues. CDR3 protein: CASSKGQGFQETQYF. For the CDR3, the DNA is TGTGCCAGCAGCAAGGGACAGGGGTTCCAAGAGACCCAGTACTTC.

Notes on this clone: Other nucleotide sequences in the sample specify the same CDR3. The gene calls are TRBV27 and TRBJ2-3; D not resolved. V was clipped by 5 bases and J by 2 bases, with 5 bases between them. Germline-derived CDR1 and CDR2 are MNHEY and SMNVEV (reference sequence). The CDR3 covers 12 residues. CDR3 DNA sequence: TGTGCCAGCAGTCCGCACACAGATACGCAGTATTTT. It yields the protein CASSPHTDTQYF.

The chain joins TRBV27 to TRBJ2-5; 7 bases map to TRBD1. The CDR3 runs 15 residues. V dropped 4 bases and J dropped 1; count of bases not matched to a gene: 6. Germline CDR1 is MNHEY and CDR2 is SMNVEV (reference sequence). CDR3 DNA: TGTGCCAGCAGTTCCCCTCGGACAGGCCAAGAGACCCAGTACTTC. This translates into CASSSPRTGQETQYF.

This sequence joins TRBV5-8 and TRBJ2-5; D is unresolved. This CDR3 is built from 13 residues. Trimming removed 1 base at V and 4 bases at J, with 8 bases between. Germline V gene data show CDR1 as SGHTS and CDR2 as YDEGEE. The CDR3 protein is CASSLRLVETQYF. CDR3 DNA sequence: TGTGCCAGCAGCTTGCGGCTAGTAGAGACCCAGTACTTC.

This chain connects TRBV7-2 to TRBJ1-5; D unclear. The CDR3 has 13 residues. Germline CDR1 reads SGHTA; CDR2 reads FQGNSA. Trimming removed 1 base from V and 6 bases from J, with 7 bases in between. The CDR3 DNA sequence: TGTGCCAGCAGCTTAGATGCGGTTCAGCCCCAGCATTTT. It encodes CASSLDAVQPQHF.

The V gene is TRBV7-3, the J gene TRBJ2-6; D remains ambiguous. The CDR3 consists of 18 residues. Per the germline V gene, CDR1 is SGHTA and CDR2 is FQGTGA. Trimming removed 1 base at V and 0 bases at J, with 13 bases between. The CDR3 here is CASSLIPGASSGANVLTF. The CDR3 DNA sequence: TGTGCCAGCAGCTTAATTCCAGGTGCCAGCTCTGGGGCCAACGTCCTGACTTTC.

The chain has TRBV18 and TRBJ2-7, with D perhaps TRBD2 (5 bases). CDR3 size: 14 residues. CDR1 KGHSH and CDR2 LQKENI come from the germline V gene. V lost 2 bases and J lost 3, with 11 bases in between. The CDR3 loop reads CASSPRTSDYEQYF. Written as DNA, the CDR3 is TGTGCCAGCTCACCAAGGACTTCCGACTACGAGCAGTACTTC.

The V gene is TRBV6-6, the J gene TRBJ2-7; D is unclear. Germline values: CDR1 MNHNY, CDR2 SVGAGI (reference sequence). The CDR3 length is 11 residues. V was cut by 2 bases and J by 9 bases, with 8 bases left in between. The CDR3 protein is CASSYTDGQYF. For the CDR3, the DNA is TGTGCCAGCAGTTACACAGATGGGCAGTACTTC.

The V gene is TRBV6-1, the J gene TRBJ2-6, with D possibly TRBD2 on 6 matching bases. The germline V and J ends were trimmed by 6 bases and 0 bases, with 15 bases remaining between them. CDR3 length equals 17 residues. Germline CDR1 MNHNS, CDR2 SASEGT. CDR3 sequence reads: CASSESSGVSGANVLTF. CDR3 in DNA: TGTGCCAGCAGCGAAAGCTCGGGGGTCTCTGGGGCCAACGTCCTGACTTTC.

On this clone itself: Compared with germline, one end of the junction differs, possibly owing to a read error. The genes are TRBV27 and TRBJ2-7; D tentatively fits TRBD1 or TRBD2 (5 bases each). CDR1 is MNHEY, CDR2 SMNVEV, per germline (reference sequence). CDR3 length: 13 residues. CDR3 nucleotide sequence: TGTGCCAGCAGTTTATCACTTCTAGGGACCTGGAACTTC. Its protein is CASSLSLLGTWNF.

The chain combines TRBV5-1 with TRBJ2-3; perhaps TRBD2 as D (5 bases). The CDR3 runs to 13 residues. Germline CDR1 reads SGHRS; CDR2 reads YFSETQ. V was cut by 2 bases and J by 4 bases, with 8 bases left in between. As DNA, the CDR3 is TGCGCCAGCAGCTTCCGGGATTCAGATACGCAGTATTTT. Translation gives CASSFRDSDTQYF.

The chain has TRBV30 and TRBJ1-1; D gene ambiguous. V was pared by 0 bases and J by 3 bases, with 11 bases between. The CDR3 consists of 14 residues. Looked up from germline, CDR1 is GTSNPN and CDR2 is SVGIG (reference sequence). CDR3 sequence reads: CAWSVVVRDTEAFF. Written as DNA, the CDR3 is TGTGCCTGGAGTGTAGTAGTTCGGGACACTGAAGCTTTCTTT.

V is TRBV7-9 and J is TRBJ2-7; D is uncertain. CDR3 length: 15 residues. CDR1 SEHNR and CDR2 FQNEAQ come from the germline V gene (reference sequence). V lost 1 base and J 6 bases, leaving 16 bases between the germline ends. The CDR3 sequence is CASSLGLGFLSEQYF. CDR3 sequence (DNA): TGTGCCAGCAGCTTAGGCCTTGGGTTTCTCTCCGAGCAGTACTTC.

The genes are TRBV9 and TRBJ2-1; D is possibly TRBD1 (6 bases). The CDR3 extends over 13 amino acids. Trimming stripped 7 bases from V and 16 bases from J, with 24 bases between. Germline CDR1 reads SGDLS; CDR2 reads YYNGEE. Here the CDR3 reads CASGRDTKSPNFF. The CDR3 DNA follows: TGTGCCAGCGGCCGGGACACCAAATCCCCGAACTTCTTC.

The chain joins TRBV15 to TRBJ2-1; possibly TRBD1 for D (5 bases). V dropped 1 base and J dropped 0 bases, with 7 bases sitting between them. Germline V gene lookup returns CDR1 LNHNV and CDR2 YYDKDF (reference sequence). This CDR3 has 15 amino acids. The CDR3 coding sequence is TGTGCCACCAGCAGAGTTGGGGCCTCCTACAATGAGCAGTTCTTC. Protein: CATSRVGASYNEQFF. The full variable domain, rest sourced from reference TRBV15 and TRBJ2-1, is DAMVIQNPRYQVTQFGKPVTLSCSQTLNHNVMYWYQQKSSQAPKLLFHYYDKDFNNEADTPDNFQSRRPNTSFCFLDIRSPGLGDTAMYLCATSRVGASYNEQFFGPGTRLTVL.

The chain carries TRBV5-4 and TRBJ2-5, with D tentatively TRBD1 (6 bases). The CDR3 has 15 residues. Trimming shortened V by 2 bases and J by 5 bases, and 16 bases separated the two germline ends. CDR1 and CDR2 (germline): SGHNT, YYREEE (reference sequence). CDR3 nucleotide sequence: TGTGCCAGCAGCTTACAGGGATCTCTCCGGGAGACCCAGTACTTC. Protein sequence: CASSLQGSLRETQYF.

The chain uses TRBV4-1 and TRBJ2-3; D gene uncertain. The CDR3 covers 12 residues. Between the trimmed V and J ends, which lost 1 base and 6 bases, there was a span of 5 bases. Germline V gene sequence: CDR1 MGHRA, CDR2 YSYEKL. CDR3 sequence (DNA): TGCGCCAGCAGCCAAGTAGAGGATACGCAGTATTTT. Protein: CASSQVEDTQYF.

V is TRBV6-1 and J is TRBJ2-7; perhaps TRBD1 as D (8 bases). This CDR3 comprises 15 residues. Trimming stripped 6 bases from V and 7 bases from J, with 22 bases between. Germline CDR1 and CDR2: MNHNS and SASEGT. CDR3 sequence: CASRGRGQDRREQYF. The DNA for the CDR3 is TGTGCCAGCAGGGGGAGGGGACAGGATCGCAGGGAGCAGTACTTC.

This clone was observed once. V usage is TRBV28 and J usage is TRBJ2-7; D is unresolved. Germline CDR1 is MDHEN and CDR2 is SYDVKM. This CDR3 has 13 residues. V shed 7 bases and J shed 1 base, with 11 bases lying between them. The CDR3 nucleotides are TGTGCCAGCAAGGAGTATCCATCCTACGAGCAGTACTTC. It is translated as CASKEYPSYEQYF. Combining the CDR3 with reference TRBV28 and TRBJ2-7 gives the whole variable domain DVKVTQSSRYLVKRTGEKVFLECVQDMDHENMFWYRQDPGLGLRLIYFSYDVKMKEKGDIPEGYSVSREKKERFSLILESASTNQTSMYLCASKEYPSYEQYFGPGTRLTVT.

This rearrangement joins TRBV6-1 to TRBJ2-5, with unresolved D. The CDR3 totals 14 residues. CDR1 and CDR2 (germline): MNHNS, SASEGT. Trimming cost V 7 bases and J 0 bases, with 12 bases left between them. CDR3 coding DNA: TGTGCCAGCACCAGCGCATCGAACCAAGAGACCCAGTACTTC. Translation: CASTSASNQETQYF.

This clone showed up just once. This rearrangement joins TRBV4-2 to TRBJ1-6; 8 nucleotides agree with TRBD1. J lost 5 bases, V lost 1 base, and 7 bases had no gene match. The CDR3 has 17 residues. CDR1 and CDR2 from the germline V gene are LGHNA and YNFKEQ. CDR3 in DNA: TGTGCCAGCAGCCAAGTAGCAGGGGGCCTTGATAATTCACCCCTCCACTTT. Its protein is CASSQVAGGLDNSPLHF.